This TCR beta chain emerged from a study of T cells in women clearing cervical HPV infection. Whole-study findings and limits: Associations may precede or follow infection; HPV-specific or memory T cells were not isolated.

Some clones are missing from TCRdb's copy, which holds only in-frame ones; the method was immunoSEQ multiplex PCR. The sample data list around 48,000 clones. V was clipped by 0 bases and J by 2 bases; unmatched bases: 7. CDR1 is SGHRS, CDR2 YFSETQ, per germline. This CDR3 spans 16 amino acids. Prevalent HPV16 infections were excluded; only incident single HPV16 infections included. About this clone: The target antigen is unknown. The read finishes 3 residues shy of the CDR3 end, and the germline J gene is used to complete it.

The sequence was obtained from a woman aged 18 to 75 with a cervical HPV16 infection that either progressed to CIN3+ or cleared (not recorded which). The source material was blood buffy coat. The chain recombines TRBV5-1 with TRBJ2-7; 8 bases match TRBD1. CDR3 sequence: CASSLVSGGVPYEQYF. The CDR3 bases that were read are TGCGCCAGCAGCTTGGTGTCAGGGGGCGTCCCCTACGAG. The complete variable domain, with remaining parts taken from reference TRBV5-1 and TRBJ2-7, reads KAGVTQTPRYLIKTRGQQVTLSCSPISGHRSVSWYQQTPGQGLQFLFEYFSETQRNKGNFPGRFSGRQFSNSRSEMNVSTLELGDSALYLCASSLVSGGVPYEQYFGPGTRLTVT.